The source of this T cell receptor (beta chain) is a study of T cell responses to AZD1222 COVID-19 vaccine. Generated by immunoSEQ multiplex PCR, the TCRdb table keeps only in-frame clones and is missing some. The sample has fewer than 200,000 clones, about 90% seen once; the top ten hold roughly 12%. Germline V lookup: CDR1 SGHRS, CDR2 YFSETQ. Trimming stripped 4 bases from V and 4 bases from J, with 11 bases between. The CDR3 runs to 14 residues. The sequenced sample was peripheral blood, obtained 28 days after the second AZD1222 dose. The source is an adult who received the AZD1222 COVID-19 vaccine. The genes are TRBV5-1 and TRBJ2-2; D is unresolved. The CDR3: CASSLRSITGELFF. DNA of the CDR3: TGCGCCAGCAGCCTACGGTCGATCACCGGGGAGCTGTTTTTT. The variable domain in full, with the rest retrieved from reference TRBV5-1 and TRBJ2-2, is KAGVTQTPRYLIKTRGQQVTLSCSPISGHRSVSWYQQTPGQGLQFLFEYFSETQRNKGNFPGRFSGRQFSNSRSEMNVSTLELGDSALYLCASSLRSITGELFFGEGSRLTVL.